This T cell receptor (beta chain) was captured in a study of T cell responses to AZD1222 COVID-19 vaccine. The table came from immunoSEQ multiplex PCR; TCRdb's copy has only in-frame clones and leaves some out. Of more than 110,000 clones in the sample, about 90% were seen once. Comments on this clone: No antigen is known for it.

Whole-study findings and limits: Spike was spanned by vaccine-associated CD4 TCRs, which were dominant at 160-218 and 743-854. Compared with day 0, the breadth and depth of the Spike-specific TCR repertoire rose significantly after two doses of AZD1222.

Germline CDR1 is MNHEY and CDR2 is SMNVEV (reference sequence). CDR3 length: 15 residues. V dropped 2 bases and J dropped 4 bases, with 14 bases sitting between them. The starting material was peripheral blood, obtained on day 0 of AZD1222 vaccination. The sequence was collected from an adult in good health. The rearrangement joins TRBV27 to TRBJ1-2; possibly TRBD1 for D (5 bases). The CDR3 loop reads CASSLGTGPFYGYTF. The CDR3 DNA is TGTGCCAGCAGTTTAGGTACAGGTCCTTTCTATGGCTACACCTTC.